This TCR beta chain was observed in a study of somatic mutations in cytotoxic T cells in rheumatoid arthritis. Study-wide points: More than 20% of CD8+ cells belonged to the largest clone in about an eighth of the roughly 65 patients.

Here immunoSEQ multiplex PCR was the method, and the copy in TCRdb shows in-frame clones only, minus some. The data contain approximately 30,000 clones, 80% to 85% of them singletons. The CDR3 is made up of 15 amino acids. The V end was cut by 5 bases, the J end by 9 bases, with 20 bases between. Germline V gene lookup returns CDR1 MNHEY and CDR2 SVGAGI. Remarks on this clone: Antigen specificity is unknown.

The genes are TRBV6-5 and TRBJ1-5; D gene ambiguous. This sequence originates from an adult with rheumatoid arthritis. Input material: CD8+ T cells sorted from blood. In DNA, the CDR3 is TGTGCCAGCAGTCGCGGTGCGGACGGCGGCCGGCCCCAGCATTTT. Its protein product is CASSRGADGGRPQHF.